The 28 T cell receptor beta chains listed next were all sequenced from one sample in a study of long-term antiretroviral therapy in people with HIV. They ran version v3.0 of the immunoSEQ assay at survey level. TCRdb keeps only in-frame clones here, not all; method: immunoSEQ multiplex PCR. Of some 20,000 clones listed, roughly 79% were seen once; the top ten hold 6.5% to 7.5%. The input for sequencing was unsorted PBMCs, taken 2.2 years after starting antiretroviral therapy. All receptors come from a man aged 45 to 65 with HIV.

CDR3 in DNA: TGTGCCAGCAGCTTAGACGGGGGGCTAACAGATACGCAGTATTTT. It encodes CASSLDGGLTDTQYF. The chain couples TRBV7-3 to TRBJ2-3; D possibly corresponds to TRBD2 (7 bases). Germline V gene sequence: CDR1 SGHTA, CDR2 FQGTGA. This CDR3 spans 15 amino acids. Between the trimmed V and J ends, which lost 2 bases and 3 bases, there was a span of 12 bases.

The gene calls are TRBV14 and TRBJ1-1, with D hard to call. CDR3 length equals 12 residues. Trimming shortened V by 1 base and J by 7 bases, and 7 bases separated the two germline ends. In germline, CDR1 is SGHDN, CDR2 FVKESK. The CDR3 coding sequence is TGTGCCAGCAGCCAAGGAGGTTTTGAAGCTTTCTTT. Translated: CASSQGGFEAFF.

V gene TRBV11-2 combines with J gene TRBJ2-1; weak D call: TRBD1 (5 bases). From germline, CDR1 is SGHAT and CDR2 FQNNGV. V lost 1 base and J lost 4, with 14 bases in between. The CDR3 has 16 amino acids. The CDR3 loop reads CASSLVGQRPYNEQFF. The CDR3 DNA sequence: TGTGCCAGCAGCTTAGTAGGACAACGCCCTTACAATGAGCAGTTCTTC. The complete variable domain, with remaining parts taken from reference TRBV11-2 and TRBJ2-1, reads EAGVAQSPRYKIIEKRQSVAFWCNPISGHATLYWYQQILGQGPKLLIQFQNNGVVDDSQLPKDRFSAERLKGVDSTLKIQPAKLEDSAVYLCASSLVGQRPYNEQFFGPGTRLTVL.

This clone has only one observation. This rearrangement joins TRBV7-9 to TRBJ2-1; 8 bases agree with TRBD2. The germline V gene has CDR1 SEHNR and CDR2 FQNEAQ (reference sequence). This CDR3 contains 15 residues. Trimming took 5 bases from V and 5 from J; bases not matched to a gene: 8. CDR3 bases: TGTGCCAGCAGCAAACAAAGCGGGAGCGACAATGAGCAGTTCTTC. It yields the protein CASSKQSGSDNEQFF.

The genes are TRBV7-2 and TRBJ2-7, with 14 bases identical to TRBD2. CDR1 and CDR2 from the germline V gene are SGHTA and FQGNSA. The V and J ends lost 5 bases and 2 bases, in that order; junction bases with no gene match: 14. This CDR3 comprises 19 residues. The CDR3 DNA reads TGTGCCAGCAGCGATACCTACGGGACTAGCGGGGGTCCTGCCTACGAGCAGTACTTC. Translating gives CASSDTYGTSGGPAYEQYF.

This clone was observed a single time. V and J are TRBV28 and TRBJ2-1; D may be TRBD1 (6 bases). Trimming removed 8 bases at V and 7 bases at J, with 18 bases between. The CDR3 spans 14 residues. In germline, CDR1 is MDHEN, CDR2 SYDVKM. DNA of the CDR3: TGTGCCAGCGCATCACTCACAGGGAAGAATGAGCAGTTCTTC. It encodes CASASLTGKNEQFF.

The V gene is TRBV18, the J gene TRBJ2-1, with D uncertain. CDR1 is KGHSH and CDR2 is LQKENI in the germline V gene. This CDR3 comprises 14 residues. Trimming left V 3 bases short and J 4 bases short, with 10 bases between. CDR3 nucleotide sequence: TGTGCCAGCTCACCTGAAACGTCATACAATGAGCAGTTCTTC. This encodes CASSPETSYNEQFF.

V and J are TRBV19 and TRBJ1-2; TRBD1 might be the D (5 bases). Trimming removed 5 bases from V and 3 bases from J, with 16 bases in between. The CDR3 consists of 15 residues. CDR1 and CDR2 from the germline V gene are LNHDA and SQIVND (reference sequence). The CDR3 protein is CASSLRGAGDYGYTF. In DNA form, the CDR3 reads TGTGCCAGTAGTCTTCGAGGGGCAGGTGACTATGGCTACACCTTC.

The chain joins TRBV5-1 to TRBJ1-1; D is unclear. V was pared by 0 bases and J by 0 bases, with 9 bases between. The CDR3 sequence is 15 residues long. Germline CDR1 SGHRS, CDR2 YFSETQ. CDR3 sequence (DNA): TGCGCCAGCAGCTTGGGTCGCGAAATGAACACTGAAGCTTTCTTT. This codes for CASSLGREMNTEAFF.

This chain connects TRBV6-5 to TRBJ2-7; TRBD1 is a possible D gene (5 bases). Germline CDR1 and CDR2: MNHEY and SVGAGI. This CDR3 has 14 residues. The ends were cut back, 4 bases at V and 6 bases at J, with 16 bases in the middle. The DNA for the CDR3 is TGTGCCAGCAGTTCACTGGGGCCCCGTGGCGAGCAGTACTTC. Translating gives CASSSLGPRGEQYF.

The rearrangement links TRBV27 to TRBJ2-5; 10 bases agree with TRBD2. The DNA matches TRBJ2-7 better at its end, which makes the J call doubtful. The CDR3 length is 15 residues. Germline assignment: CDR1 MNHEY and CDR2 SMNVEV (reference sequence). The CDR3: CASSPLAGGSYEQYF. CDR3 DNA: TGTGCCAGCAGTCCGTTAGCGGGAGGTTCCTACGAGCAGTACTTC.

The genes are TRBV5-6 and TRBJ2-5, with 8 bases fitting TRBD1. Germline V CDR1 and CDR2: SGHDT, YYEEEE. The CDR3 consists of 15 residues. Trimming took 4 bases from V and 5 from J; bases not matched to a gene: 10. For the CDR3, the DNA is TGTGCCAGCAGCAGGACAGGGAGGCAAATGGAGACCCAGTACTTC. Amino acid sequence: CASSRTGRQMETQYF.

The chain links TRBV6-1 to TRBJ2-7; possible D gene TRBD1, 7 bases. Germline V gene sequence: CDR1 MNHNS, CDR2 SASEGT. V was trimmed by 6 bases and J by 2 bases, leaving 14 bases between them. The CDR3 runs 14 residues. DNA of the CDR3: TGTGCCAGCAGCGGAGGGACAGCAACCTACGAGCAGTACTTC. Protein: CASSGGTATYEQYF.

The chain employs TRBV7-8 and TRBJ2-1; 7 bases align to TRBD2. J gave up 2 bases and V 1 base, and 2 bases lay outside the gene matches. The germline V gene has CDR1 SGHVS and CDR2 FQNEAQ. This CDR3 is 15 amino acids long. The CDR3 sequence is CASSLGGSAYNEQFF. The CDR3 DNA sequence: TGTGCCAGCAGCTTAGGCGGGAGCGCCTACAATGAGCAGTTCTTC.

This clone was counted a single time. The chain combines TRBV7-3 with TRBJ2-5; 8 bases are shared with TRBD2. Germline values: CDR1 SGHTA, CDR2 FQGTGA. The CDR3 extends over 16 amino acids. V lost 1 base and J lost 5; bases outside the gene matches: 9. The CDR3 DNA is TGTGCCAGCAGCTTAAGTGGGCCTAGCGGGTGGGAGACCCAGTACTTC. Amino acids: CASSLSGPSGWETQYF.

This clone has a handful of counts. The rearrangement links TRBV28 to TRBJ1-2; 9 nucleotides align to TRBD1. There are 14 residues in the CDR3. J was trimmed by 4 bases and V by 4 bases; bases with no gene match: 4. From germline, CDR1 is MDHEN and CDR2 SYDVKM. DNA of the CDR3: TGTGCCAGCAGTTCCGGACAGGGGACCTATGGCTACACCTTC. This codes for CASSSGQGTYGYTF.

The chain uses TRBV5-1 and TRBJ2-1; 7 positions agree with TRBD2. CDR1 SGHRS and CDR2 YFSETQ come from the germline V gene. CDR3 length: 18 amino acids. With V trimmed by 0 bases and J by 6 bases, 15 bases remained unmatched. CDR3 loop: CASSLVRAGVGLSNEQFF. CDR3 nucleotides: TGCGCCAGCAGCTTGGTCAGGGCGGGAGTCGGCCTTTCCAATGAGCAGTTCTTC.

The chain combines TRBV4-3 with TRBJ2-7; D unclear. The V gene's germline CDR1 is LGHNA and CDR2 YSLEER. CDR3 size: 13 residues. Trimming took 1 base from V and 3 from J, leaving 7 bases between them. CDR3 in DNA: TGCGCCAGCAGCCAAGGGGTGAGCTACGAGCAGTACTTC. Translated: CASSQGVSYEQYF.

The chain links TRBV2 to TRBJ1-1, with D possibly TRBD1 on 5 matching bases. V lost 7 bases and J 4 bases, leaving 16 bases between the germline ends. This CDR3 has 14 amino acids. The germline V gene encodes CDR1 SNHLY and CDR2 FYNNEI. CDR3: CASIRARGGTEAFF. CDR3 bases: TGTGCCAGCATCCGAGCCCGCGGGGGCACTGAAGCTTTCTTT.

The gene calls are TRBV6-6 and TRBJ1-2, with D perhaps matching TRBD1 (6 bases). Trimming cost V 7 bases and J 7 bases, with 13 bases left between them. This CDR3 has 12 residues. Looked up from germline, CDR1 is MNHNY and CDR2 is SVGAGI (reference sequence). CDR3 in amino acids: CASTKGGGGYTF. CDR3 coding DNA: TGTGCCAGCACCAAAGGGGGAGGTGGCTACACCTTC.

This clone has a single count. CDR3 region: CASSFSGGVFNEKLFF. CDR3 DNA sequence: TGCGCCAGCAGCTTCAGCGGAGGGGTTTTTAATGAAAAACTGTTTTTT. The chain uses TRBV5-1 and TRBJ1-4; possible D gene TRBD1, 5 bases. The CDR3 loop spans 16 amino acids. Trimming stripped 2 bases from V and 4 bases from J, with 15 bases between. Germline V gene sequence: CDR1 SGHRS, CDR2 YFSETQ.

The CDR3 reads CASRPGIIETQYF. In nucleotides, the CDR3 is TGTGCCAGCAGGCCTGGGATTATTGAGACCCAGTACTTC. The V call is TRBV6-1, the J call TRBJ2-5; the D is unclear. This CDR3 has 13 residues. Germline V lookup: CDR1 MNHNS, CDR2 SASEGT. Trimming took off 6 bases at V and 5 bases at J, with 13 bases between the two ends.

This clone was recorded only once. The gene calls are TRBV2 and TRBJ2-3, with TRBD2 matching 8 bases. The germline CDR1 and CDR2 sequences are SNHLY and FYNNEI. The CDR3 is made up of 16 amino acids. J gave up 1 base and V 7 bases, and 10 bases lay outside the gene matches. The CDR3 nucleotides are TGTGCCAGCACCATATCGGGGGGGCGAGGCACAGATACGCAGTATTTT. Translating gives CASTISGGRGTDTQYF.

V and J are TRBV19 and TRBJ2-3, with D perhaps TRBD2 (6 bases). Trimming pared 4 bases from V and 0 bases from J, leaving 8 bases between. The CDR3 loop spans 14 amino acids. Germline V gene lookup returns CDR1 LNHDA and CDR2 SQIVND (reference sequence). CDR3 protein: CASSNGRSTDTQYF. The CDR3 coding sequence is TGTGCCAGTAGTAACGGGAGAAGCACAGATACGCAGTATTTT.

The rearrangement links TRBV10-3 to TRBJ1-1; a weak D match, TRBD1 (5 bases). Trimming pared 9 bases from V and 0 bases from J, leaving 11 bases between. This CDR3 region has 13 residues. Per germline, CDR1 ENHRY and CDR2 SYGVKD. The CDR3 DNA reads TGTGCCATTGCCTGGACACTGAACACTGAAGCTTTCTTT. It encodes CAIAWTLNTEAFF.

In its sample, this clone is medium-sized. The chain joins TRBV7-3 to TRBJ2-5; D might be TRBD2 (6 bases). The CDR3 is 16 residues long. Per germline, CDR1 SGHTA and CDR2 FQGTGA. Trimming took off 5 bases at V and 5 bases at J, with 21 bases between the two ends. CDR3 nucleotides: TGTGCCAGCAGCCCAAATTCGGGACTCCTGGGGGAGACCCAGTACTTC. As protein: CASSPNSGLLGETQYF.

The chain employs TRBV14 and TRBJ2-7, with 10 bases identical to TRBD1. J was trimmed by 6 bases and V by 1 base; bases with no gene match: 9. The CDR3 totals 16 residues. Germline lookup yields CDR1 SGHDN and CDR2 FVKESK. CDR3 amino acids: CASSQVRTGGGVEQYF. In DNA, the CDR3 is TGTGCCAGCAGCCAAGTAAGGACAGGGGGAGGTGTCGAGCAGTACTTC.

This chain links TRBV7-2 with TRBJ2-1, with 10 bases identical to TRBD2. The CDR3 contains 15 residues. The ends lost 3 bases at V and 7 bases at J; junction bases unmatched: 6. The germline V gene has CDR1 SGHTA and CDR2 FQGNSA. CDR3 amino acids: CASSFSGGTQNEQFF. In DNA form, the CDR3 reads TGTGCCAGCAGCTTTAGCGGGGGGACCCAGAATGAGCAGTTCTTC.